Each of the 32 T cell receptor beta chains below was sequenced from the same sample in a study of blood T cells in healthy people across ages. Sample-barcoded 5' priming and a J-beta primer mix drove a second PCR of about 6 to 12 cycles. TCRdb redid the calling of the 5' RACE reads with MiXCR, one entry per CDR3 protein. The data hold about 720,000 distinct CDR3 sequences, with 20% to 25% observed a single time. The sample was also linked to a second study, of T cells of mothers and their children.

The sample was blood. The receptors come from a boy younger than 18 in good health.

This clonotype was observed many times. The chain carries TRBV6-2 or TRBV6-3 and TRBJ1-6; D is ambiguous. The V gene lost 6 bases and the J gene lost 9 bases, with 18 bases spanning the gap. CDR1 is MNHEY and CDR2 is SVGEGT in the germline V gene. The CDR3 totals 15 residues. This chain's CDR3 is CASRDDLRGSSPLHF. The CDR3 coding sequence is TGTGCCAGCAGAGACGACCTGAGAGGGAGTTCACCCCTCCACTTT.

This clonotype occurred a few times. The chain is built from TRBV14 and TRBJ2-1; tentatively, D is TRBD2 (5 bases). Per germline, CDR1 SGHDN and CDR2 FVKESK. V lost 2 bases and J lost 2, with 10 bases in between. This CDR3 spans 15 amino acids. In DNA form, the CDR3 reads TGTGCCAGCAGCCAAAGCGGACCGACCTACAATGAGCAGTTCTTC. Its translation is CASSQSGPTYNEQFF.

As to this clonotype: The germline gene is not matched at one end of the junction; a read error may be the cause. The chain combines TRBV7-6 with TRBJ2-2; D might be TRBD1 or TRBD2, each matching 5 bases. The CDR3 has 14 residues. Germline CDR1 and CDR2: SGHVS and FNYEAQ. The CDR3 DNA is TGTGCCAGCAGCCCGGCAGGGATCTCCGGGGAGCTGTCTTTT. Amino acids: CASSPAGISGELSF.

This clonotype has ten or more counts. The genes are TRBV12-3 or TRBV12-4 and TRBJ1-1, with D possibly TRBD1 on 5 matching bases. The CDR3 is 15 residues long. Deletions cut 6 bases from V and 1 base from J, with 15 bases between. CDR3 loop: CASRHPGLPNTEAFF. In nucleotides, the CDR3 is TGTGCCAGCAGACACCCGGGACTGCCGAACACTGAAGCTTTCTTT.

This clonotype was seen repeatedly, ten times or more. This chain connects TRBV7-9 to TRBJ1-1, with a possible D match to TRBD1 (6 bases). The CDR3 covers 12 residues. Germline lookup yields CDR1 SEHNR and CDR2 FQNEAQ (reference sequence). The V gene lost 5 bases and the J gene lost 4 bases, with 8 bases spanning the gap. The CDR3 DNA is TGTGCCAGCAGCCGAGGGGGCACTGAAGCTTTCTTT. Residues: CASSRGGTEAFF.

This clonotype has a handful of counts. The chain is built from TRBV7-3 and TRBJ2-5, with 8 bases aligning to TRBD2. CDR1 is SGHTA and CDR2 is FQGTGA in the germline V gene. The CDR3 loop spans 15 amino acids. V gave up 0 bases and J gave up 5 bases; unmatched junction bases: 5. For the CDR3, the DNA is TGTGCCAGCAGCTTAACTAGCGGGAATTGGGAGACCCAGTACTTC. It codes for CASSLTSGNWETQYF.

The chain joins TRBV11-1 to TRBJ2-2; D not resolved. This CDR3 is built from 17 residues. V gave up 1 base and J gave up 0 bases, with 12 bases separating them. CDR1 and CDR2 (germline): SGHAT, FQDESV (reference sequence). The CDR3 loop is CASSLVSSFANTGELFF. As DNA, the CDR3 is TGTGCCAGCAGCTTAGTCTCTTCGTTCGCGAACACCGGGGAGCTGTTTTTT.

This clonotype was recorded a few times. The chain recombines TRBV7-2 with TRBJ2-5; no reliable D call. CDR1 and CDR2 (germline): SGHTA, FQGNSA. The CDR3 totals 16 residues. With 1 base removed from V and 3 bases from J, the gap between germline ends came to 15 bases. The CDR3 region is CASSLGAGKYEETQYF. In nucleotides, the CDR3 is TGTGCCAGCAGCTTAGGAGCAGGCAAATATGAAGAGACCCAGTACTTC.

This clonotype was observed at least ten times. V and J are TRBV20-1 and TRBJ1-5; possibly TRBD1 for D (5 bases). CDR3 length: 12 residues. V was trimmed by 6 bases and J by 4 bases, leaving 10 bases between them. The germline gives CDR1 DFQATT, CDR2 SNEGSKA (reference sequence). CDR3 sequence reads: CSAMTDNQPQHF. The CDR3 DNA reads TGCAGTGCGATGACAGATAATCAGCCCCAGCATTTT.

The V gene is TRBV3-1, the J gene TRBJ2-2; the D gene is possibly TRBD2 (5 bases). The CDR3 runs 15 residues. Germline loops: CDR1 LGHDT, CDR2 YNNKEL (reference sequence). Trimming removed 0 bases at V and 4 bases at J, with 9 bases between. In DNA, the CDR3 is TGTGCCAGCAGCCAAGACCTGGGAGTCACCGGGGAGCTGTTTTTT. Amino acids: CASSQDLGVTGELFF.

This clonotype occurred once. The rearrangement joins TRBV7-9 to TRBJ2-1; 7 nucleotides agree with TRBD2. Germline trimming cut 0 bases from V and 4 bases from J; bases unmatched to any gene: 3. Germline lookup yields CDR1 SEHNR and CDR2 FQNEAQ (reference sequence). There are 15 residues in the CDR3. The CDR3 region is CASSLALATYNEQFF. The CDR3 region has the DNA TGTGCCAGCAGCTTAGCACTAGCGACGTACAATGAGCAGTTCTTC.

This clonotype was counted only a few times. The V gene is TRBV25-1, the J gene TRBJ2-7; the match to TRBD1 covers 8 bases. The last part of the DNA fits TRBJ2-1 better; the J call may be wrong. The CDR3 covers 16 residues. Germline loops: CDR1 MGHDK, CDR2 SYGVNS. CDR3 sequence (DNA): TGTGCCAGCAGTGAATCCGGGACAGGTTCCTACAATGAGCAGTTCTTC. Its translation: CASSESGTGSYNEQFF.

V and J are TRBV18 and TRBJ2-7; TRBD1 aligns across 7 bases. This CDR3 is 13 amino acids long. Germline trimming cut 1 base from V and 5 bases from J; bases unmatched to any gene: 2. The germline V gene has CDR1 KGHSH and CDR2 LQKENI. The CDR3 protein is CASSPRQGDEQYF. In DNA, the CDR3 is TGTGCCAGCTCACCACGACAGGGAGACGAGCAGTACTTC.

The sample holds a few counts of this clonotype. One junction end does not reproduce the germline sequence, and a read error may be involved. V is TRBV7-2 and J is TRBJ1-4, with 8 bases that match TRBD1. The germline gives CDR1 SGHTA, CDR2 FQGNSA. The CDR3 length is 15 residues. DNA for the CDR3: TGTGCCAGCAGCAGGCCGGGACAGGCAAATGAAAGACTGTTTTTT. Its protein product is CASSRPGQANERLFF.

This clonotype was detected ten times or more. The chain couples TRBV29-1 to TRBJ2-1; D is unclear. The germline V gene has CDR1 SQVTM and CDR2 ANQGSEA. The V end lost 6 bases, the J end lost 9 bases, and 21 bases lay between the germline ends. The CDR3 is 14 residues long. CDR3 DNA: TGCAGCGTCGATCCTGTCGCCCCCCACGGTGAGCAGTTCTTC. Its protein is CSVDPVAPHGEQFF.

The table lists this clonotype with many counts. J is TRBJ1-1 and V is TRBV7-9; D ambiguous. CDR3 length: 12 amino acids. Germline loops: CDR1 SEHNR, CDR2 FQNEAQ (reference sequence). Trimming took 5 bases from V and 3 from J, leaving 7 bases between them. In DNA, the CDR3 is TGTGCCAGCAGCCCAGGTTACACTGAAGCTTTCTTT. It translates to CASSPGYTEAFF.

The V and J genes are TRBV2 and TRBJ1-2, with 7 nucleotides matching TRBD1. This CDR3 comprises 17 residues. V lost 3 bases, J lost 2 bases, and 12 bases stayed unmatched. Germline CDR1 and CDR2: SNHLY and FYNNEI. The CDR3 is CASSDCTGDLKNYGYTF. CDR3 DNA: TGTGCCAGCAGTGATTGCACAGGGGACTTAAAAAACTATGGCTACACCTTC. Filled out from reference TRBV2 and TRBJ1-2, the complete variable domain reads EPEVTQTPSHQVTQMGQEVILRCVPISNHLYFYWYRQILGQKVEFLVSFYNNEISEKSEIFDDQFSVERPDGSNFTLKIRSTKLEDSAMYFCASSDCTGDLKNYGYTFGSGTRLTVV.

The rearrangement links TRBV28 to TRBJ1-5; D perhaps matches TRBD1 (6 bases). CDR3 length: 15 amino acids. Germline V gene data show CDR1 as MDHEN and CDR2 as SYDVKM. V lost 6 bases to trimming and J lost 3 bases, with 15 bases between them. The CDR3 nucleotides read TGTGCCAGCAGGTATGGTGGGGGGGCCAATCAGCCCCAGCATTTT. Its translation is CASRYGGGANQPQHF.

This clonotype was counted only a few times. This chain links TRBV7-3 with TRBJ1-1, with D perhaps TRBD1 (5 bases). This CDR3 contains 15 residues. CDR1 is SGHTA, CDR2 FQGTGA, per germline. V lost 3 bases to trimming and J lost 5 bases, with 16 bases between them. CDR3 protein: CASSLTEGLRTEAFF. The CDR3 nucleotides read TGTGCCAGCAGCTTGACAGAGGGTTTGAGGACTGAAGCTTTCTTT. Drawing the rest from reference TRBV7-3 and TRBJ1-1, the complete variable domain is GAGVSQTPSNKVTEKGKYVELRCDPISGHTALYWYRQSLGQGPEFLIYFQGTGAADDSGLPNDRFFAVRPEGSVSTLKIQRTERGDSAVYLCASSLTEGLRTEAFFGQGTRLTVV.

CDR3 amino acids: CSARGGRGEKLFF. CDR3 DNA: TGCAGCGCCCGGGGAGGAAGGGGTGAAAAACTGTTTTTT. V is TRBV29-1 and J is TRBJ1-4; possibly TRBD1 for D (5 bases). V was cut by 7 bases and J by 7 bases, with 16 bases left in between. CDR1 is SQVTM, CDR2 ANQGSEA, per germline. The CDR3 totals 13 residues.

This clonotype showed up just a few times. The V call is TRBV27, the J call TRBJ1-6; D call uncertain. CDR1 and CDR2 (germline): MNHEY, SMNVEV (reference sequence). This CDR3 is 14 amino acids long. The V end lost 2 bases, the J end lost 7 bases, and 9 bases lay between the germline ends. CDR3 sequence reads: CASSLGATNSPLHF. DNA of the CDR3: TGTGCCAGCAGTTTAGGCGCCACCAATTCACCCCTCCACTTT.

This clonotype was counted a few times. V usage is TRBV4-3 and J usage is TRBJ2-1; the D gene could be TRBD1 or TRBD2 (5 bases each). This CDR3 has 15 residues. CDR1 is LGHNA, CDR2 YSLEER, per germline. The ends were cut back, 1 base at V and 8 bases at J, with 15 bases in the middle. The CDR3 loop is CASSQGSRGRDEQFF. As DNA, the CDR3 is TGCGCCAGCAGCCAAGGATCACGGGGACGGGATGAGCAGTTCTTC.

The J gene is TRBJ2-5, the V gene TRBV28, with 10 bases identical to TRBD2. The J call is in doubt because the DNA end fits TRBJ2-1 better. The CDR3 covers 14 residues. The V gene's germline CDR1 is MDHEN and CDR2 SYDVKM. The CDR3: CASRTPLAGASQFF. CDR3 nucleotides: TGTGCCAGCAGGACCCCGCTAGCGGGAGCATCCCAGTTCTTC.

The chain's CDR3 is CASSQVLATSYNEQFF. The CDR3 bases are TGCGCCAGCAGCCAAGTACTAGCGACCTCCTACAATGAGCAGTTCTTC. J is TRBJ2-1 and V is TRBV4-3, with TRBD2 matching over 7 bases. The CDR3 spans 16 residues. Looked up from germline, CDR1 is LGHNA and CDR2 is YSLEER. V shed 1 base and J 0 bases; nucleotides not matched to a gene: 3.

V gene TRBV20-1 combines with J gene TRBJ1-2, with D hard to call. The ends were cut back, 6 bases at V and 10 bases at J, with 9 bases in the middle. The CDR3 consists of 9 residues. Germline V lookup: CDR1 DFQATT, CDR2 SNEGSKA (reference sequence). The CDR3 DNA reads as TGCAGTGCGAACCGGGACTACACCTTC. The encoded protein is CSANRDYTF.

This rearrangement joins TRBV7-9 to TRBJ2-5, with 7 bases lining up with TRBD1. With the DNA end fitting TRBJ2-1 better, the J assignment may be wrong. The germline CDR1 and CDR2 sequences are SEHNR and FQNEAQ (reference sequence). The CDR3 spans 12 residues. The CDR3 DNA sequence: TGTGCCAGCAGCTCGACAGGGCAGGAGCAGTTCTTC. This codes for CASSSTGQEQFF.

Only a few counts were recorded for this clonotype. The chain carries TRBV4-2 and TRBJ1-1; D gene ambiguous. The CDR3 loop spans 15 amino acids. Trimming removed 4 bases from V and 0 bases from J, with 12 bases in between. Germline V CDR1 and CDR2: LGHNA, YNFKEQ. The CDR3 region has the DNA TGTGCCAGCAGCCCAGAGGAACAAATGAACACTGAAGCTTTCTTT. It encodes CASSPEEQMNTEAFF.

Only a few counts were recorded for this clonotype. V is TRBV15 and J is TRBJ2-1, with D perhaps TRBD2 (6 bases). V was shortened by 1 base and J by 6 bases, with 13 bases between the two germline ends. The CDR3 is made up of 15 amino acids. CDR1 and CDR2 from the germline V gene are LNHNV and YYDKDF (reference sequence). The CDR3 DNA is TGTGCCACCAGCAGAGCCAGACTAGACGTCAATGAGCAGTTCTTC. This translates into CATSRARLDVNEQFF.

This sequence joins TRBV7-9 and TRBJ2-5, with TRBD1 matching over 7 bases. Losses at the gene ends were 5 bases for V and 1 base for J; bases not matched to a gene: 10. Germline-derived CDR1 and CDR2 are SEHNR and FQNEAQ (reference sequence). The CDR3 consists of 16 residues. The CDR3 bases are TGTGCCAGCAGCGGCACCGGGACAGCCTCCCAAGAGACCCAGTACTTC. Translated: CASSGTGTASQETQYF.

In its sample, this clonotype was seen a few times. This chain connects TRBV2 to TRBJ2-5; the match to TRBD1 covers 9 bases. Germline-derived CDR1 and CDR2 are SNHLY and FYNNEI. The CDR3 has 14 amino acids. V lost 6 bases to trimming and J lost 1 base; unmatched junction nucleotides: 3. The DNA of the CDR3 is TGTGCCAGCAGCGGGGACAGGGTCCAAGAGACCCAGTACTTC. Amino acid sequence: CASSGDRVQETQYF.

In DNA form, the CDR3 reads TGTGCCAGCAGCACCTCGCCCGGCAAGGAGACCCAGTACTTC. Translated: CASSTSPGKETQYF. V is TRBV9 and J is TRBJ2-5; no definite D call. CDR1 and CDR2 from the germline V gene are SGDLS and YYNGEE. V gave up 4 bases and J gave up 5 bases, with 15 bases separating them. This CDR3 is 14 amino acids long.

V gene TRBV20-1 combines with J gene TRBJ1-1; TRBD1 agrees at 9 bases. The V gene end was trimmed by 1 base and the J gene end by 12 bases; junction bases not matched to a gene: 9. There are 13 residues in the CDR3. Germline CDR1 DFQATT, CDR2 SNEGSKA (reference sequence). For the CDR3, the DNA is TGCAGTGCTAGAGTACGGGGACAGGGTGGACCTTTCTTT. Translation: CSARVRGQGGPFF.